Sequencing of this TCR beta chain was carried out in a study of blood T cells in healthy people across ages. Drawing of peripheral blood yielded about 9.6 milliliters from each donor. Comments on this clonotype: Antigen unknown.

A second PCR, run for about 6 to 12 cycles, used a sample-barcoded 5' primer plus a J-beta primer mix. TCRdb passed the 5' RACE reads through MiXCR, listing each CDR3 protein once. The sample shows approximately 1,700,000 distinct CDR3 sequences, around 40% of them seen only once. Germline lookup yields CDR1 LNHNV and CDR2 YYDKDF (reference sequence). Trimming at V came to 0 bases and at J to 13 bases, leaving 16 bases not matched to a gene. The CDR3 is 17 amino acids. Study results and limitations: Diversity of TCR beta per million T cells declined in a roughly linear way with age. Total diversity from one million sequenced T cells was likely underestimated. The study lacked donor CMV status, which possibly confounded expanded clonotype changes.

V is TRBV15 and J is TRBJ2-4, with 9 bases that match TRBD2. Sequences were obtained from blood. This receptor was taken from a human donor in good health. CDR3 protein: CATSRDVVAGEFYQQYF. For the CDR3, the DNA is TGTGCCACCAGCAGAGATGTTGTAGCGGGGGAATTCTACCAGCAGTACTTC.